The clone carrying this T cell receptor beta chain has a handful of counts. Its antigen is still unknown. The data originate from a study of T cells in Graves' hyperthyroidism and ophthalmopathy. Overall study: Specimen type is peripheral blood, collected at initial diagnosis prior to any treatment.

Study-level findings and limits: A model built on 13 V-J features separated ophthalmopathy from stable hyperthyroidism.

Researchers amplified the TCR beta CDR3 regions from RNA transcripts. TCR CDR3 regions were first amplified by RT-PCR with HTBI primers. TCRdb re-analysed the multiplex PCR reads in MiXCR, keeping a single row per CDR3 protein. Of about 640,000 distinct CDR3 sequences listed, roughly 20% were seen once; the top ten hold 34%. Trimming removed 3 bases from V and 7 bases from J, with 10 bases in between. This CDR3 is 13 amino acids long. Germline CDR1 reads KGHSH; CDR2 reads LQKENI. This clonotype was sampled from a young man with Graves' ophthalmopathy. Source material: blood. The chain combines TRBV18 with TRBJ2-4; D is perhaps TRBD1 (6 bases). The CDR3 sequence is CASSPTGQNIQYF. The CDR3 nucleotides read TGTGCCAGCTCACCCACAGGGCAGAACATTCAGTACTTC.